The 23 T cell receptor beta chains given below trace back to one sample, sequenced in a study of T cell responses to AZD1222 COVID-19 vaccine. Sequencing was performed with immunoSEQ multiplex PCR; in TCRdb, only in-frame clones are kept and a portion is missing. The repertoire includes about 140,000 clones, roughly 90% of them detected once, and under 2.5% sits in the top ten. The sequences come from peripheral blood, collected on day 0 of AZD1222 vaccination. These receptor sequences come from an adult in good health.

The CDR3 nucleotides read TGTGCCAGCAGTGAAACCCCAGCCAAAGCCGGACTTTGGACAGATACGCAGTATTTT. Residues: CASSETPAKAGLWTDTQYF. The rearrangement uses TRBV2 and TRBJ2-3; the D gene is possibly TRBD2 (5 bases). The CDR3 is made up of 19 amino acids. CDR1 SNHLY and CDR2 FYNNEI come from the germline V gene. Between the trimmed V and J ends, which lost 2 bases and 3 bases, there was a span of 24 bases.

This chain joins TRBV19 and TRBJ1-5, with a possible D match to TRBD1 (5 bases). Germline loops: CDR1 LNHDA, CDR2 SQIVND (reference sequence). V shed 5 bases and J shed 4 bases, with 15 bases lying between them. The CDR3 covers 15 residues. The CDR3 is CASSLSGTGNQPQHF. The CDR3 DNA reads TGTGCCAGTAGTCTCTCCGGGACCGGAAATCAGCCCCAGCATTTT. The full variable domain, its missing parts supplied by reference TRBV19 and TRBJ1-5, is DGGITQSPKYLFRKEGQNVTLSCEQNLNHDAMYWYRQDPGQGLRLIYYSQIVNDFQKGDIAEGYSVSREKKESFPLTVTSAQKNPTAFYLCASSLSGTGNQPQHFGDGTRLSIL.

The chain couples TRBV19 to TRBJ1-2, with unresolved D. Germline V CDR1 and CDR2: LNHDA, SQIVND (reference sequence). The V gene lost 4 bases and the J gene lost 8 bases, with 20 bases spanning the gap. The CDR3 loop spans 15 amino acids. In DNA form, the CDR3 reads TGTGCCAGTAGTACTCCTGCATTGGGATTTTTGGGCTACACCTTC. Translation: CASSTPALGFLGYTF. The full variable domain, with the rest looked up from reference TRBV19 and TRBJ1-2, is DGGITQSPKYLFRKEGQNVTLSCEQNLNHDAMYWYRQDPGQGLRLIYYSQIVNDFQKGDIAEGYSVSREKKESFPLTVTSAQKNPTAFYLCASSTPALGFLGYTFGSGTRLTVV.

V and J are TRBV12-3 or TRBV12-4 and TRBJ2-4; the D is unclear. Trimming pared 1 base from V and 7 bases from J, leaving 8 bases between. The CDR3 length is 13 residues. CDR3 coding DNA: TGTGCCAGCAGTTTAGGGGCTACGAACATTCAGTACTTC. Amino acids: CASSLGATNIQYF.

The genes are TRBV5-1 and TRBJ1-4, with D unresolved. The V and J ends lost 1 base and 0 bases respectively, with 13 bases between them. This CDR3 has 17 amino acids. CDR1 and CDR2 from the germline V gene are SGHRS and YFSETQ. The CDR3 bases are TGCGCCAGCAGCTTGAGGTCGGGGTATGCAACTAATGAAAAACTGTTTTTT. Translating it yields CASSLRSGYATNEKLFF.

V and J are TRBV6-5 and TRBJ2-2; the D is unclear. Germline V CDR1 and CDR2: MNHEY, SVGAGI. Trimming removed 0 bases from V and 1 base from J, with 6 bases in between. The CDR3 is 15 amino acids. CDR3 amino acids: CASSYSTVNTGELFF. The DNA for the CDR3 is TGTGCCAGCAGTTACTCGACGGTGAACACCGGGGAGCTGTTTTTT.

This chain uses TRBV7-9 with TRBJ2-2; D is uncertain. The V gene's germline CDR1 is SEHNR and CDR2 FQNEAQ (reference sequence). The CDR3 has 16 amino acids. V lost 1 base and J 0 bases, leaving 9 bases between the germline ends. CDR3 in amino acids: CASSLVRSTNTGELFF. CDR3 in DNA: TGTGCCAGCAGCTTAGTACGAAGTACGAACACCGGGGAGCTGTTTTTT. The variable domain in full, completed from reference TRBV7-9 and TRBJ2-2, reads DTGVSQNPRHKITKRGQNVTFRCDPISEHNRLYWYRQTLGQGPEFLTYFQNEAQLEKSRLLSDRFSAERPKGSFSTLEIQRTEQGDSAMYLCASSLVRSTNTGELFFGEGSRLTVL.

This chain uses TRBV9 with TRBJ1-3; D unresolved. The CDR3 runs 12 residues. Trimming pared 3 bases from V and 4 bases from J, leaving 5 bases between. CDR1 is SGDLS and CDR2 is YYNGEE in the germline V gene. CDR3 amino acids: CASSGRGNTIYF. The CDR3 bases are TGTGCCAGCAGCGGCCGCGGAAACACCATATATTTT.

The chain carries TRBV2 and TRBJ1-1, with a tentative D call TRBD1 (6 bases). Looked up from germline, CDR1 is SNHLY and CDR2 is FYNNEI. The CDR3 is 13 amino acids. V was pared by 4 bases and J by 4 bases, with 10 bases between. This CDR3 is CASSVGGGTEAFF. CDR3 bases: TGTGCCAGCAGTGTTGGAGGGGGCACTGAAGCTTTCTTT.

The chain couples TRBV7-3 to TRBJ2-3; 8 positions match TRBD2. The CDR3 totals 14 residues. Per germline, CDR1 SGHTA and CDR2 FQGTGA. V was clipped by 5 bases and J by 4 bases; unmatched bases: 5. This chain's CDR3 is CASSLGLAADTQYF. DNA of the CDR3: TGTGCCAGCAGCCTTGGACTAGCTGCAGATACGCAGTATTTT. The variable domain in full, with the rest retrieved from reference TRBV7-3 and TRBJ2-3, is GAGVSQTPSNKVTEKGKYVELRCDPISGHTALYWYRQSLGQGPEFLIYFQGTGAADDSGLPNDRFFAVRPEGSVSTLKIQRTERGDSAVYLCASSLGLAADTQYFGPGTRLTVL.

The chain has TRBV6-2 or TRBV6-3 and TRBJ1-2; D ambiguous. The CDR3 loop spans 14 amino acids. V was clipped by 6 bases and J by 2 bases, with 13 bases between them. Germline V lookup: CDR1 MNHEY, CDR2 SVGEGT. The chain's CDR3 is CASSRRTRNYGYTF. For the CDR3, the DNA is TGTGCCAGCAGCCGCCGGACGAGAAACTATGGCTACACCTTC.

The chain carries TRBV4-1 and TRBJ2-3; TRBD2 matches at 8 bases. After removal of 2 bases from V and 1 base from J, the junction contained 2 bases not matched to a gene. CDR1 is MGHRA, CDR2 YSYEKL, per germline. This CDR3 comprises 15 residues. The CDR3 region has the DNA TGCGCCAGCAGCCAACCAGCGGGGGGCACAGATACGCAGTATTTT. This gives the protein CASSQPAGGTDTQYF.

J is TRBJ1-2 and V is TRBV21-1; TRBD1 is taken as the D call from the table, unchecked against the DNA. TRBV21-1 is shown as a pseudogene. CDR3 length: 18 amino acids. Written as DNA, the CDR3 is TGTGCCAGCAGCCGTTCTCAGGGGCGATTGTATTGGGAAGATAGCTACACCTTC. This translates into CASSRSQGRLYWEDSYTF.

This clone was observed once. The chain combines TRBV7-2 with TRBJ1-1; D is perhaps TRBD1 (5 bases). The CDR3 is 17 residues long. Germline CDR1 reads SGHTA; CDR2 reads FQGNSA. Trimming stripped 0 bases from V and 4 bases from J, with 18 bases between. In DNA, the CDR3 is TGTGCCAGCAGCTTAGCGGGGTTGGGGGGATGGAGCACTGAAGCTTTCTTT. Its protein product is CASSLAGLGGWSTEAFF.

The V call is TRBV5-1, the J call TRBJ1-1; perhaps TRBD1 as D (5 bases). The V end lost 4 bases, the J end lost 8 bases, and 18 bases lay between the germline ends. The CDR3 runs 14 residues. In germline, CDR1 is SGHRS, CDR2 YFSETQ. The CDR3 sequence: CASSRGIDRGEAFF. CDR3 sequence (DNA): TGCGCCAGCAGCCGGGGGATTGATCGGGGAGAAGCTTTCTTT.

This rearrangement joins TRBV29-1 to TRBJ1-1, with 12 bases matching TRBD1. The germline V gene has CDR1 SQVTM and CDR2 ANQGSEA. The CDR3 length is 13 residues. Unmatched junction bases numbered 8, after V lost 5 bases and J lost 10 bases. CDR3 coding DNA: TGCAGCGTTCCGGGACAGGGGGCCATTGGAGCTTTCTTT. Protein: CSVPGQGAIGAFF.

The V gene is TRBV4-3, the J gene TRBJ1-2, with TRBD1 as a possible D gene (6 bases). This CDR3 has 12 amino acids. Germline V gene sequence: CDR1 LGHNA, CDR2 YSLEER. Deletions cut 4 bases from V and 5 bases from J, with 8 bases between. The CDR3 bases are TGCGCCAGCAGCCGAACAGGGTATGGCTACACCTTC. Translation: CASSRTGYGYTF.

This clone has a single count. This chain joins TRBV20-1 and TRBJ2-7, with a tentative D call TRBD2 (5 bases). In germline, CDR1 is DFQATT, CDR2 SNEGSKA (reference sequence). Trimming removed 3 bases from V and 4 bases from J, with 16 bases in between. This CDR3 is built from 14 residues. CDR3: CSASSLAPRYEQYF. The CDR3 nucleotides read TGCAGTGCTAGTTCCCTAGCACCTCGGTACGAGCAGTACTTC.

CDR3 loop: CASSSDGISGNTIYF. DNA of the CDR3: TGCGCCAGCAGCTCGGACGGAATCTCTGGAAACACCATATATTTT. The rearrangement links TRBV5-1 to TRBJ1-3; the D is unclear. Trimming left V 3 bases short and J 0 bases short, with 10 bases between. The V gene's germline CDR1 is SGHRS and CDR2 YFSETQ. CDR3 length: 15 residues.

About this clone: Other DNA sequences in this sample translate to the same CDR3. J is TRBJ1-2 and V is TRBV3-1 (or the pseudogene TRBV3-2); tentatively, D is TRBD1 (5 bases). CDR1 LGHDT and CDR2 YNNKEL come from the germline V gene (reference sequence). Trimming took 1 base from V and 5 from J, leaving 8 bases between them. The CDR3 runs to 13 residues. The CDR3 loop is CASSQGGIYGYTF. CDR3 bases: TGTGCCAGCAGCCAAGGGGGGATATATGGCTACACCTTC.

The V gene is TRBV27, the J gene TRBJ2-7; D might be TRBD1 or TRBD2, each matching 5 bases. Trimming removed 8 bases from V and 2 bases from J, with 19 bases in between. Germline-derived CDR1 and CDR2 are MNHEY and SMNVEV (reference sequence). This CDR3 contains 15 residues. CDR3 amino acids: CASVSWGYGTYEQYF. The CDR3 coding sequence is TGTGCCAGCGTGTCGTGGGGCTACGGGACCTACGAGCAGTACTTC.

The J gene is TRBJ1-3, the V gene TRBV5-4; no firm D call. The germline V gene has CDR1 SGHNT and CDR2 YYREEE (reference sequence). The CDR3 length is 16 residues. The V end lost 1 base, the J end lost 0 bases, and 11 bases lay between the germline ends. The CDR3 region is CASSLFAPSSGNTIYF. The CDR3 DNA reads TGTGCCAGCAGCTTGTTTGCACCAAGCTCTGGAAACACCATATATTTT.

The chain couples TRBV6-5 to TRBJ1-5, with D perhaps TRBD1 (5 bases). CDR1 and CDR2 from the germline V gene are MNHEY and SVGAGI. This CDR3 region has 15 residues. V lost 7 bases and J lost 1, with 14 bases in between. CDR3 in DNA: TGTGCCAGCACCCCCAGGGCAGGGAGCAATCAGCCCCAGCATTTT. Amino acids: CASTPRAGSNQPQHF.